One sample yielded the 2 T cell receptor beta chains listed below, sequenced in a study of blood T cell repertoires in COVID-19. The table came from immunoSEQ multiplex PCR; TCRdb's copy has only in-frame clones and leaves some out. The sample holds around 200,000 clones, 80% to 90% seen once. The sequenced sample was peripheral blood. Receptors were obtained from a woman older than 75 with acute or convalescent COVID-19.

In its sample, this clone was seen once. The gene calls are TRBV3-1 (or the pseudogene TRBV3-2) and TRBJ2-3; 9 bases map to TRBD1. J lost 3 bases, V lost 5 bases, and 6 bases had no gene match. The germline CDR1 and CDR2 sequences are LGHDT and YNNKEL (reference sequence). The CDR3 extends over 15 amino acids. This CDR3 reads CASSSRDRVTDTQYF. CDR3 coding DNA: TGTGCCAGCAGCTCACGGGACAGGGTAACAGATACGCAGTATTTT.

This chain links TRBV5-1 with TRBJ1-1; 7 bases are shared with TRBD1. V lost 4 bases, J lost 5 bases, and 11 bases stayed unmatched. This CDR3 comprises 15 residues. CDR1 and CDR2 from the germline V gene are SGHRS and YFSETQ. The CDR3 nucleotides read TGCGCCAGCAGCGGACAGCCGGGACAGCTTACTGAAGCTTTCTTT. Translating gives CASSGQPGQLTEAFF. The whole variable domain, filled in from reference TRBV5-1 and TRBJ1-1, reads KAGVTQTPRYLIKTRGQQVTLSCSPISGHRSVSWYQQTPGQGLQFLFEYFSETQRNKGNFPGRFSGRQFSNSRSEMNVSTLELGDSALYLCASSGQPGQLTEAFFGQGTRLTVV.